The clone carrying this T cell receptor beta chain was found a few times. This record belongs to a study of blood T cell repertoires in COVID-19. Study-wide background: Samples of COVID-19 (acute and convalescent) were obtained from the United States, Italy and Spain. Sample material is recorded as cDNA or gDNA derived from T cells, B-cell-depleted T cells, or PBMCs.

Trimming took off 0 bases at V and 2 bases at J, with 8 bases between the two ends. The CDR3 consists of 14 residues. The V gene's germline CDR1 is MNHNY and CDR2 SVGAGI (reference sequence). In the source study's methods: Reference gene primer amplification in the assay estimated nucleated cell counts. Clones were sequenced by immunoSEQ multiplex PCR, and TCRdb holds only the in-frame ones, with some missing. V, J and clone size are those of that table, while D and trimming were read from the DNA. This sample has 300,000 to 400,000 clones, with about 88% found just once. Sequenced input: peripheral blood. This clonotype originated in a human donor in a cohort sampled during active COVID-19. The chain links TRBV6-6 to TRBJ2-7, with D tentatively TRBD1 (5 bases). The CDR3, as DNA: TGTGCCAGCAGTTACTCGCAGGGCGCCTACGAGCAGTACTTC. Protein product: CASSYSQGAYEQYF.